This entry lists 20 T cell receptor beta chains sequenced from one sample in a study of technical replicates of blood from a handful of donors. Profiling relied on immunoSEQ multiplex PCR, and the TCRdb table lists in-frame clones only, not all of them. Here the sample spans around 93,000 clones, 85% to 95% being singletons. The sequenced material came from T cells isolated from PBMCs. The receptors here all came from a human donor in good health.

The CDR3 DNA reads as TGCGCCAGCAGCCAAGATTCAGGGTACTACGAGCAGTACTTC. Translation gives CASSQDSGYYEQYF. The chain carries TRBV4-3 and TRBJ2-7; D might be TRBD1 (5 bases). The CDR3 covers 14 residues. Deletions cut 0 bases from V and 3 bases from J, with 9 bases between. Germline-derived CDR1 and CDR2 are LGHNA and YSLEER.

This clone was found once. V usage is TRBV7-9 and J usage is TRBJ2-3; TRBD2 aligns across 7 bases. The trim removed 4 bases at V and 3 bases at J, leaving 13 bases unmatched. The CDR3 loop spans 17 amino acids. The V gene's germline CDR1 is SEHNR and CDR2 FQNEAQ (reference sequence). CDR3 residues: CASSSYGEGERTDTQYF. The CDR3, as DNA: TGTGCCAGCAGCTCCTATGGGGAGGGAGAAAGAACAGATACGCAGTATTTT.

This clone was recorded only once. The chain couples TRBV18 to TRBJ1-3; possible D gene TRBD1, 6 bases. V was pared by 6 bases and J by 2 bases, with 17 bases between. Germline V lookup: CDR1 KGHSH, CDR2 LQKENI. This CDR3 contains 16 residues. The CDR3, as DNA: TGTGCCAGCTCTCAACCAGGGGCTGAGGCTGGAAACACCATATATTTT. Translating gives CASSQPGAEAGNTIYF.

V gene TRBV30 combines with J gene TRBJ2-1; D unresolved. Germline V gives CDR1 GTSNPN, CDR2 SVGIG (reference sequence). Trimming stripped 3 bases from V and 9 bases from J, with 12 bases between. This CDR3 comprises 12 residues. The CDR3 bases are TGTGCCTGGAGAAGATTGAGTGTTGAGCAGTTCTTC. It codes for CAWRRLSVEQFF.

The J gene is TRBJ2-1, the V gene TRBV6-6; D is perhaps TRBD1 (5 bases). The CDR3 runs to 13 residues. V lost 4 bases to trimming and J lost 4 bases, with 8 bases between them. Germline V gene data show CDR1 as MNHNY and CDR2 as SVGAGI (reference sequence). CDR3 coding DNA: TGTGCCAGCAGTTTGACAGTGTACAATGAGCAGTTCTTC. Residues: CASSLTVYNEQFF.

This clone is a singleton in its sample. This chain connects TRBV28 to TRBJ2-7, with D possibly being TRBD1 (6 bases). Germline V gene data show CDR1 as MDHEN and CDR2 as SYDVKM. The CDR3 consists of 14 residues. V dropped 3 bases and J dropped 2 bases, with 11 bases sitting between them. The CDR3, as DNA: TGTGCCAGCAGTTTGGGGGCCAAAGCCTACGAGCAGTACTTC. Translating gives CASSLGAKAYEQYF. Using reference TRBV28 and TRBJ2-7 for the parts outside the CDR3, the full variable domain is DVKVTQSSRYLVKRTGEKVFLECVQDMDHENMFWYRQDPGLGLRLIYFSYDVKMKEKGDIPEGYSVSREKKERFSLILESASTNQTSMYLCASSLGAKAYEQYFGPGTRLTVT.

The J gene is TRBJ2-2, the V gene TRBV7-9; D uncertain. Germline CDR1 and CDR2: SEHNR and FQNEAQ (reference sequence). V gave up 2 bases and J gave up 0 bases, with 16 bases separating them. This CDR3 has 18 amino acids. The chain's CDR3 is CASSLTLSPITNTGELFF. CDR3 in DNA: TGTGCCAGCAGCTTAACATTGTCACCGATTACGAACACCGGGGAGCTGTTTTTT.

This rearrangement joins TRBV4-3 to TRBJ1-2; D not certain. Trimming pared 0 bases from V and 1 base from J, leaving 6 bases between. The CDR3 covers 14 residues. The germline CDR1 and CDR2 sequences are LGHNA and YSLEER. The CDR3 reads CASSQETVNYGYTF. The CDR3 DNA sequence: TGCGCCAGCAGCCAAGAAACAGTTAACTATGGCTACACCTTC.

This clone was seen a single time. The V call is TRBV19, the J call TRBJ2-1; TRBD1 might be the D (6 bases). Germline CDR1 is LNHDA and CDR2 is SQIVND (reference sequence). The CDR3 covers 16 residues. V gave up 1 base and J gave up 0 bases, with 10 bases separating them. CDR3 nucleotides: TGTGCCAGTAGTATAGGTGGGGGCTACTCCTACAATGAGCAGTTCTTC. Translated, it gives CASSIGGGYSYNEQFF.

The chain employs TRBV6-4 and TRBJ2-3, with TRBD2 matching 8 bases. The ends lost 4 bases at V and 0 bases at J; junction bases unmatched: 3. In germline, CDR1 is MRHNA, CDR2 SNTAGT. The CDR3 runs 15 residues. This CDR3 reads CASSVTSGSTDTQYF. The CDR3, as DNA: TGTGCCAGCAGTGTAACTAGCGGAAGCACAGATACGCAGTATTTT.

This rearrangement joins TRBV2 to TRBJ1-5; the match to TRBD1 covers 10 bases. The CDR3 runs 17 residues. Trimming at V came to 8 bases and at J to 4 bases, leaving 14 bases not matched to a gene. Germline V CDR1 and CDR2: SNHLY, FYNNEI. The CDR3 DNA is TGTGCCAGCCAGCTGGGGTCCTCGGGACAGGGGAATCAGCCCCAGCATTTT. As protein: CASQLGSSGQGNQPQHF.

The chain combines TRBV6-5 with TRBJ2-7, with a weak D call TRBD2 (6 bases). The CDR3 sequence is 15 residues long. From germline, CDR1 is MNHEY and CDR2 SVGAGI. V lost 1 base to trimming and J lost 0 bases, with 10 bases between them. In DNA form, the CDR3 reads TGTGCCAGCAGTTACTACGCGGGGTCCTCCTACGAGCAGTACTTC. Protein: CASSYYAGSSYEQYF.

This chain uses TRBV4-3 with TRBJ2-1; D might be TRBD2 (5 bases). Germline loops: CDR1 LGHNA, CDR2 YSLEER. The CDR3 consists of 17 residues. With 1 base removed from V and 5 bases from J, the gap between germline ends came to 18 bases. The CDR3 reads CASSQVFGGTEHNEQFF. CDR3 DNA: TGCGCCAGCAGCCAAGTATTTGGAGGTACGGAACACAATGAGCAGTTCTTC.

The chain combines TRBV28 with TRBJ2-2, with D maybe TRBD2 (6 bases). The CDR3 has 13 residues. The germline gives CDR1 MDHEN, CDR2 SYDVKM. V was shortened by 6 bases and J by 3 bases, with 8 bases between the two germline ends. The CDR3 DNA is TGTGCCAGCAGATGGGACTACACCGGGGAGCTGTTTTTT. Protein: CASRWDYTGELFF. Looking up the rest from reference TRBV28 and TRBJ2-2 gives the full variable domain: DVKVTQSSRYLVKRTGEKVFLECVQDMDHENMFWYRQDPGLGLRLIYFSYDVKMKEKGDIPEGYSVSREKKERFSLILESASTNQTSMYLCASRWDYTGELFFGEGSRLTVL.

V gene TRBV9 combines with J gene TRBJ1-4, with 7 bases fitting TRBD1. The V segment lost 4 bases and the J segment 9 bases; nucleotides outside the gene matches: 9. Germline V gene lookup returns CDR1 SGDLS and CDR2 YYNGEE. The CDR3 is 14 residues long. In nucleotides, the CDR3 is TGTGCCAGCAGCCCCGGACAGGATACCAAAAAACTGTTTTTT. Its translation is CASSPGQDTKKLFF.

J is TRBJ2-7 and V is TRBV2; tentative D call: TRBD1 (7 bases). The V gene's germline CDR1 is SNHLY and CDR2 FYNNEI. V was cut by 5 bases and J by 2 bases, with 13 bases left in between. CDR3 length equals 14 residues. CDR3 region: CASSPPGGTYEQYF. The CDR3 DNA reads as TGTGCCAGCAGTCCTCCAGGGGGGACCTACGAGCAGTACTTC.

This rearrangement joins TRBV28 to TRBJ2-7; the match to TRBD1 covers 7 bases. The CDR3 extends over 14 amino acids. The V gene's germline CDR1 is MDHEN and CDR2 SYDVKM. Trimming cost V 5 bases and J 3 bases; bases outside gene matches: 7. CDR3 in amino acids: CASSTGTVDYEQYF. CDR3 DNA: TGTGCCAGCAGTACCGGGACAGTCGACTACGAGCAGTACTTC.

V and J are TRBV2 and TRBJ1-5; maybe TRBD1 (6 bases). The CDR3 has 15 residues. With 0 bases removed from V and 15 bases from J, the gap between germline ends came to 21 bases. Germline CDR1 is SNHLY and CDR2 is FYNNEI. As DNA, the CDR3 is TGTGCCAGCAGTGAAGCGCCAGGGGCGACCTATTCTCGGCATTTT. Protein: CASSEAPGATYSRHF.

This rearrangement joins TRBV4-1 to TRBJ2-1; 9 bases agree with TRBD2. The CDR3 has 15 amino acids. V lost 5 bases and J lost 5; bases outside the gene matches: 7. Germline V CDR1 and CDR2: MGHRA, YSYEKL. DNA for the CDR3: TGCGCCAGCAGCGCTAGCGGGACTGGGGACAATGAGCAGTTCTTC. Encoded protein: CASSASGTGDNEQFF.

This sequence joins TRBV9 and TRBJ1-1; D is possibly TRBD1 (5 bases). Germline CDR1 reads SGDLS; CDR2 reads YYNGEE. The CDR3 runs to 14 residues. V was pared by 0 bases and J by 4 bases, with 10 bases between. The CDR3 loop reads CASSVVGQSTEAFF. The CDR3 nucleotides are TGTGCCAGCAGCGTAGTGGGGCAGAGCACTGAAGCTTTCTTT. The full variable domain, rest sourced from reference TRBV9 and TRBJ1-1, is DSGVTQTPKHLITATGQRVTLRCSPRSGDLSVYWYQQSLDQGLQFLIQYYNGEERAKGNILERFSAQQFPDLHSELNLSSLELGDSALYFCASSVVGQSTEAFFGQGTRLTVV.